The 13 T cell receptor beta chains presented below share a single source sample, sequenced in a study of blood T cell repertoires in COVID-19. Measured with immunoSEQ multiplex PCR; TCRdb has only the in-frame clones, and not every one. The sample includes roughly 130,000 clones, approximately 84% of them seen just once. Specimen: peripheral blood. All receptors derive from a woman aged 25 to 39 who had recovered from COVID-19.

The V gene is TRBV27, the J gene TRBJ2-1, with 7 bases fitting TRBD1. The CDR3 length is 15 residues. After removal of 6 bases from V and 2 bases from J, the junction contained 7 bases not matched to a gene. CDR1 and CDR2 (germline): MNHEY, SMNVEV (reference sequence). The CDR3 bases are TGTGCCAGCAGCTTGAGCGGACAGGCCTACAATGAGCAGTTCTTC. This encodes CASSLSGQAYNEQFF.

The genes are TRBV7-9 and TRBJ2-4; D may be TRBD2 (6 bases). Deletions cut 1 base from V and 4 bases from J, with 17 bases between. CDR1 and CDR2 (germline): SEHNR, FQNEAQ (reference sequence). The CDR3 extends over 17 amino acids. The CDR3 region has the DNA TGTGCCAGCAGCTTAGGTGGTTTAATGGCGGGGAAAAACATTCAGTACTTC. This sequence encodes CASSLGGLMAGKNIQYF.

J is TRBJ1-1 and V is TRBV3-1 (or the pseudogene TRBV3-2), with 7 bases identical to TRBD1. The CDR3 covers 15 residues. V shed 2 bases and J 7 bases; nucleotides not matched to a gene: 10. Germline CDR1 reads LGHDT; CDR2 reads YNNKEL (reference sequence). The CDR3 is CASSQTTGDGLEAFF. The CDR3 region has the DNA TGTGCCAGCAGCCAAACTACAGGGGACGGTCTTGAAGCTTTCTTT.

The chain uses TRBV9 and TRBJ2-5; TRBD2 matches at 13 bases. Looked up from germline, CDR1 is SGDLS and CDR2 is YYNGEE. This CDR3 contains 16 residues. V shed 1 base and J 3 bases; nucleotides not matched to a gene: 3. The CDR3 DNA is TGTGCCAGCAGCGTACGGGGGACTAGCGGGGAAGAGACCCAGTACTTC. As protein: CASSVRGTSGEETQYF.

This chain uses TRBV27 with TRBJ2-3; 11 bases fit TRBD1. The CDR3 is 13 residues long. Germline-derived CDR1 and CDR2 are MNHEY and SMNVEV (reference sequence). After removal of 9 bases from V and 5 bases from J, the junction contained 4 bases not matched to a gene. In DNA form, the CDR3 reads TGTGCCAGTACGGACAGGGGGCAAGATACGCAGTATTTT. Its protein product is CASTDRGQDTQYF.

The rearrangement uses TRBV11-2 and TRBJ2-7, with 9 bases matching TRBD1. V shed 4 bases, J shed 4 bases, and the junction held 5 bases outside the gene matches. Per the germline V gene, CDR1 is SGHAT and CDR2 is FQNNGV. The CDR3 totals 14 residues. CDR3 sequence: CASSSRDREYEQYF. Here the CDR3 DNA reads TGTGCCAGCAGCTCAAGGGACAGGGAATACGAGCAGTACTTC.

The chain uses TRBV7-9 and TRBJ2-6, with 9 bases lining up with TRBD1. Germline assignment: CDR1 SEHNR and CDR2 FQNEAQ (reference sequence). The junction had 10 bases not matched to a gene; V was cut back by 2 bases and J by 2 bases. The CDR3 consists of 19 residues. The CDR3 DNA sequence: TGTGCCAGCAGCTTAACGAATGCAAGGACAGGGGCTGGGGCCAACGTCCTGACTTTC. It translates to CASSLTNARTGAGANVLTF.

The V call is TRBV5-1, the J call TRBJ1-5; tentative D call: TRBD1 (5 bases). This CDR3 has 13 residues. CDR1 SGHRS and CDR2 YFSETQ come from the germline V gene. The V and J ends lost 1 base and 5 bases respectively, with 7 bases between them. The CDR3 nucleotides read TGCGCCAGCAGCTTGTTAGGGGATCAGCCCCAGCATTTT. Protein: CASSLLGDQPQHF. Supplemented by reference TRBV5-1 and TRBJ1-5, the full variable domain reads KAGVTQTPRYLIKTRGQQVTLSCSPISGHRSVSWYQQTPGQGLQFLFEYFSETQRNKGNFPGRFSGRQFSNSRSEMNVSTLELGDSALYLCASSLLGDQPQHFGDGTRLSIL.

V is TRBV21-1 and J is TRBJ2-5; TRBD1 was called by the table and not checked on the DNA. TRBV21-1 has pseudogene status. The CDR3 totals 16 residues. CDR3 sequence: CASSKTYRWGRETQYF. The DNA for the CDR3 is TGTGCCAGCAGCAAAACCTACCGTTGGGGCCGGGAGACCCAGTACTTC.

V is TRBV5-8 and J is TRBJ2-5; D may be TRBD2 (6 bases). The CDR3 length is 14 residues. Trimming cost V 1 base and J 2 bases, with 9 bases left between them. Germline CDR1 and CDR2: SGHTS and YDEGEE. CDR3 region: CASSLYGRQETQYF. CDR3 DNA sequence: TGTGCCAGCAGCTTGTACGGGAGACAAGAGACCCAGTACTTC.

V usage is TRBV7-8 and J usage is TRBJ2-5; 7 bases agree with TRBD2. The trim removed 3 bases at V and 6 bases at J, leaving 4 bases unmatched. The CDR3 contains 13 residues. Germline V gene data show CDR1 as SGHVS and CDR2 as FQNEAQ. CDR3 residues: CASSLGGLKTQYF. In DNA, the CDR3 is TGTGCCAGCAGCTTGGGGGGGTTGAAGACCCAGTACTTC. Combining the CDR3 with reference TRBV7-8 and TRBJ2-5 gives the whole variable domain GAGVSQSPRYKVAKRGQDVALRCDPISGHVSLFWYQQALGQGPEFLTYFQNEAQLDKSGLPSDRFFAERPEGSVSTLKIQRTQQEDSAVYLCASSLGGLKTQYFGPGTRLLVL.

V and J are TRBV28 and TRBJ2-3, with 9 nucleotides matching TRBD2. V trimming: 8 bases; J trimming: 1 base; junction bases outside the gene matches: 7. Germline-derived CDR1 and CDR2 are MDHEN and SYDVKM. The CDR3 runs to 15 residues. Written as DNA, the CDR3 is TGTGCCAGCTTAACCCCTAGCGGGGGCACAGATACGCAGTATTTT. Translating it yields CASLTPSGGTDTQYF.

This chain uses TRBV6-5 with TRBJ2-2; TRBD2 aligns across 7 bases. The germline CDR1 and CDR2 sequences are MNHEY and SVGAGI. CDR3 length equals 13 residues. The V segment lost 6 bases and the J segment 6 bases; nucleotides outside the gene matches: 4. CDR3 DNA: TGTGCCAGCAGCTACGGGGGGTCCGGGGAGCTGTTTTTT. Translation: CASSYGGSGELFF.